This T cell receptor (beta chain) comes out of a study of metastatic and nonmetastatic thyroid tumors. Each patient went into thyroid surgery without having received any treatment. The V segment lost 7 bases and the J segment 7 bases; nucleotides outside the gene matches: 12. Looked up from germline, CDR1 is LGHNT and CDR2 is FRNRAP. This CDR3 has 14 residues. This clone turned up a few times. TCRdb called clones again from the PCR reads with MiXCR. This sample yields approximately 10,000 clones, of which more than 25% are seen a single time; 20% to 25% belongs to the top ten. V and J are TRBV12-5 and TRBJ1-2; 7 bases align to TRBD1. Input material: adjacent normal tissue. The receptor's source is a male donor with papillary thyroid cancer or a benign thyroid nodule (not recorded which). Some clones in this sample may be carry-over from other donors' samples. For the CDR3, the DNA is TGTGCTAGTGCCCTACCGATATCAGGGGGTGGCTACACCTTC. Translated, it gives CASALPISGGGYTF.